This TCR beta chain derives from a study of cytomegalovirus exposure and HLA in healthy donors. Germline V gives CDR1 MRHNA, CDR2 SNTAGT. The CDR3 has 15 residues. V shed 6 bases, J shed 0 bases, and the junction held 7 bases outside the gene matches. General study results and limits: Per a prior analysis, the majority of TCR beta V segments were productive roughly 90% or roughly 30% of the time.

On this clone: The antigen is not known.

PCR amplification relied on 60 Vbeta primers (plus 13 Jbeta primers). Produced via immunoSEQ multiplex PCR; TCRdb's table is partial and in-frame only. The sample table includes approximately 38,000 clones. This sequence originates from a man aged 30 to 39 in good health and CMV-seronegative. Material: PBMCs. The chain links TRBV6-4 to TRBJ2-7, with 8 nucleotides matching TRBD2. The CDR3 DNA follows: TGTGCCAGCAGCGATAGCGGGGTGAGCTCCTACGAGCAGTACTTC. This encodes CASSDSGVSSYEQYF.